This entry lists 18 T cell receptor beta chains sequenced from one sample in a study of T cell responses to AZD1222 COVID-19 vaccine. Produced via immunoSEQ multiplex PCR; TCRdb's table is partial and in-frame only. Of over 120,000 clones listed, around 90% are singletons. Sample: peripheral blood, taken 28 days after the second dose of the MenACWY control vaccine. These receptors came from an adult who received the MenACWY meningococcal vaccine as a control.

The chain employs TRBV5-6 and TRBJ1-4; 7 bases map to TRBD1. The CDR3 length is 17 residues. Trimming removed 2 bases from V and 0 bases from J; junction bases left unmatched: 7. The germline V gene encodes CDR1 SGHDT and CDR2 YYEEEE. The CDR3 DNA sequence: TGTGCCAGCAGCTTACGACAGGGCCACGCAACTAATGAAAAACTGTTTTTT. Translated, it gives CASSLRQGHATNEKLFF.

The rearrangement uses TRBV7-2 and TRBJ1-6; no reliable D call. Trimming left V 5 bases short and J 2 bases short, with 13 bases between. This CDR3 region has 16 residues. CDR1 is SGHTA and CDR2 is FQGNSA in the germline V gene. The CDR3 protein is CASSTTDGTYNSPLHF. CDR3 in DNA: TGTGCCAGCAGCACAACGGACGGTACCTATAATTCACCCCTCCACTTT.

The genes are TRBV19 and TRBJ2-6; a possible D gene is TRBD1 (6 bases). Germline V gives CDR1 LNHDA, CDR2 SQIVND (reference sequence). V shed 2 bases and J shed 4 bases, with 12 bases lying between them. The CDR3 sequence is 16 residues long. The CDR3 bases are TGTGCCAGTAGTATAACAGGGCGCTCCGGGGCCAACGTCCTGACTTTC. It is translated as CASSITGRSGANVLTF. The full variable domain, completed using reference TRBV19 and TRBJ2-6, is DGGITQSPKYLFRKEGQNVTLSCEQNLNHDAMYWYRQDPGQGLRLIYYSQIVNDFQKGDIAEGYSVSREKKESFPLTVTSAQKNPTAFYLCASSITGRSGANVLTFGAGSRLTVL.

CDR3 region: CATKDRIANYGYTF. In nucleotides, the CDR3 is TGTGCCACTAAGGACAGAATCGCTAACTATGGCTACACCTTC. The rearrangement uses TRBV15 and TRBJ1-2; tentatively, D is TRBD1 (6 bases). The CDR3 has 14 amino acids. With 9 bases removed from V and 0 bases from J, the gap between germline ends came to 14 bases. The germline V gene encodes CDR1 LNHNV and CDR2 YYDKDF (reference sequence).

DNA for the CDR3: TGTGCCAGCCTGCGGGAAAGCCACACTGAAGCTTTCTTT. Translating it yields CASLRESHTEAFF. This chain uses TRBV7-9 with TRBJ1-1; no reliable D call. The length of the CDR3 is 13 residues. V was trimmed by 8 bases and J by 3 bases, leaving 13 bases between them. Germline CDR1 and CDR2: SEHNR and FQNEAQ (reference sequence). Full variable domain (outside the CDR3, taken from reference TRBV7-9 and TRBJ1-1): DTGVSQNPRHKITKRGQNVTFRCDPISEHNRLYWYRQTLGQGPEFLTYFQNEAQLEKSRLLSDRFSAERPKGSFSTLEIQRTEQGDSAMYLCASLRESHTEAFFGQGTRLTVV.

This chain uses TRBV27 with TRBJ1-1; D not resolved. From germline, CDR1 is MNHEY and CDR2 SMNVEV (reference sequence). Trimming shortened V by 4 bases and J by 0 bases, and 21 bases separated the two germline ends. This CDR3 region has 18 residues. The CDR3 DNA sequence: TGTGCCAGCAGTTACCGACCCGGGTCCCTCTTGATGAACACTGAAGCTTTCTTT. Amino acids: CASSYRPGSLLMNTEAFF.

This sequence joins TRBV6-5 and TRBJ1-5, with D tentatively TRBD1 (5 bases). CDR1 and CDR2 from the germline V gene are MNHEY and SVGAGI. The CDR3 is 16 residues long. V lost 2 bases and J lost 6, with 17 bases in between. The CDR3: CASSYPETGFPQPQHF. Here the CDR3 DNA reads TGTGCCAGCAGTTACCCGGAAACAGGCTTCCCTCAGCCCCAGCATTTT.

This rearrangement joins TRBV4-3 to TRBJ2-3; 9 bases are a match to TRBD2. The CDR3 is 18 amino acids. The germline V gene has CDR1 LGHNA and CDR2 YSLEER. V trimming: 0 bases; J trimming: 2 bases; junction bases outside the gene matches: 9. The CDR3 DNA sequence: TGCGCCAGCAGCCAAGAGAAGGCTAGCGGGATAGCCACAGATACGCAGTATTTT. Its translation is CASSQEKASGIATDTQYF.

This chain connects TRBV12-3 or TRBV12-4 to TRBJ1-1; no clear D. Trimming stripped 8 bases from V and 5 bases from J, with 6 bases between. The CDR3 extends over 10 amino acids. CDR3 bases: TGTGCCAGCGGGAGGACTGAAGCTTTCTTT. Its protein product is CASGRTEAFF.

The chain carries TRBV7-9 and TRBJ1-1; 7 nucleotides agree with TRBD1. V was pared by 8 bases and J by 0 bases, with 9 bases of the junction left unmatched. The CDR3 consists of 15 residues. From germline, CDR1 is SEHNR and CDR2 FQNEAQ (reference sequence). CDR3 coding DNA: TGTGCCAGCGGCCCGACAGGGCTCATGAACACTGAAGCTTTCTTT. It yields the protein CASGPTGLMNTEAFF.

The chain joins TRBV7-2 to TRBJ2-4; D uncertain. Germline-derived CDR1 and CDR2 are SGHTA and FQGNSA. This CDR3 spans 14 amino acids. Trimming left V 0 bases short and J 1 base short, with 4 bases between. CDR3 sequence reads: CASSLAGAKNIQYF. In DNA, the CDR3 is TGTGCCAGCAGCTTAGCGGGGGCCAAAAACATTCAGTACTTC.

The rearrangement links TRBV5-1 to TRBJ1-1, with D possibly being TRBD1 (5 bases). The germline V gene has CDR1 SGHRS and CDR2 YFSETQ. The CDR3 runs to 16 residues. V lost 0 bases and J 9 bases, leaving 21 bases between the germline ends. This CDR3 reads CASSLALGGQEPKAFF. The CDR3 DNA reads TGCGCCAGCAGCTTGGCCTTGGGGGGTCAAGAACCTAAAGCTTTCTTT.

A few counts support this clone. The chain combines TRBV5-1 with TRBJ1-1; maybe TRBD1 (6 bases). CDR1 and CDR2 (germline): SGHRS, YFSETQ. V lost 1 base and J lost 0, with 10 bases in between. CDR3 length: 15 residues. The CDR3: CASSLLAGVNTEAFF. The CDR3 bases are TGCGCCAGCAGCTTGTTAGCAGGGGTGAACACTGAAGCTTTCTTT. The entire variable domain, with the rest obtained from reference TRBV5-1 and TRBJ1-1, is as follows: KAGVTQTPRYLIKTRGQQVTLSCSPISGHRSVSWYQQTPGQGLQFLFEYFSETQRNKGNFPGRFSGRQFSNSRSEMNVSTLELGDSALYLCASSLLAGVNTEAFFGQGTRLTVV.

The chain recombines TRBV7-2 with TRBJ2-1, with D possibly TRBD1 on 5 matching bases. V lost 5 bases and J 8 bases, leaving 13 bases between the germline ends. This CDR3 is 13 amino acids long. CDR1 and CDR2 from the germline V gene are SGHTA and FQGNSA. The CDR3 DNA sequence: TGTGCCAGCAGCCCTGAAGGGGTTGATGAGCAGTTCTTC. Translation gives CASSPEGVDEQFF. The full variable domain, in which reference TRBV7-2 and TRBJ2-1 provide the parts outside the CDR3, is GAGVSQSPSNKVTEKGKDVELRCDPISGHTALYWYRQSLGQGLEFLIYFQGNSAPDKSGLPSDRFSAERTGGSVSTLTIQRTQQEDSAVYLCASSPEGVDEQFFGPGTRLTVL.

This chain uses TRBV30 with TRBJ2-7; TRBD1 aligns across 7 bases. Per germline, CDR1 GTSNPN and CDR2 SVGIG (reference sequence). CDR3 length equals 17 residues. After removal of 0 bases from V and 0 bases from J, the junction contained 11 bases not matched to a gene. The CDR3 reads CAWSVRGWQGDSYEQYF. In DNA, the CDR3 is TGTGCCTGGAGTGTACGAGGGTGGCAGGGGGACTCCTACGAGCAGTACTTC.

CDR3 DNA: TGTGCCAGTAGTTCGGTAGGGAATTCACCCCTCCACTTT. Translated, it gives CASSSVGNSPLHF. The chain joins TRBV19 to TRBJ1-6; unclear D gene. Germline assignment: CDR1 LNHDA and CDR2 SQIVND (reference sequence). CDR3 size: 13 residues. V lost 5 bases to trimming and J lost 7 bases, with 9 bases between them.

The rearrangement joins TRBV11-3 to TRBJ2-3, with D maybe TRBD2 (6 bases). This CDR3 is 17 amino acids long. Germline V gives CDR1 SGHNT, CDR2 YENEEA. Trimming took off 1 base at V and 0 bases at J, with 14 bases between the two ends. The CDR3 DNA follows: TGTGCCAGCAGCTTAGGTGGGACTTCGGCTAGCACAGATACGCAGTATTTT. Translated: CASSLGGTSASTDTQYF.

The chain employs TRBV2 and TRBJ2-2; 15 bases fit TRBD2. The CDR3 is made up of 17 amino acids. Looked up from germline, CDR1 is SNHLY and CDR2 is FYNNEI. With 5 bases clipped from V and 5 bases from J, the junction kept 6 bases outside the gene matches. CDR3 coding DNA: TGTGCCAGCAGTACGGGACTAGCGGGAGGTCGGACCGGGGAGCTGTTTTTT. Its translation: CASSTGLAGGRTGELFF. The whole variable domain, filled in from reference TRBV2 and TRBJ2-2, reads EPEVTQTPSHQVTQMGQEVILRCVPISNHLYFYWYRQILGQKVEFLVSFYNNEISEKSEIFDDQFSVERPDGSNFTLKIRSTKLEDSAMYFCASSTGLAGGRTGELFFGEGSRLTVL.